The TCR beta chain under discussion was sequenced for a study of blood T cell repertoires in COVID-19 (dated by TCRdb to 2019 to 2021). Context from the whole study: Samples from collaborators originated in the United States, Italy and Spain and spanned both the acute and convalescent phases of COVID-19. The prospective study material was composed of cDNA or gDNA derived from T cells, B-cell-depleted T cells, or PBMCs. The dataset comprised deeply sampled blood TCRbeta repertoires from subjects exposed to, actively infected with, or recovered from COVID-19. The repertoires were made available in a free public database intended to serve as a resource for research on the immune response to SARS-CoV-2. The samples were drawn from two sources: the first 160 participants of the ongoing ImmuneRACE study, and 1,200 or so subjects contributed by 6 global collaborators. The sample metadata nearly always contained a de-identified subject ID, COVID-19 status, age in years and sex. HLA class I and class II types, where available, came from metadata supplied by the sample provider rather than from assay-based typing.

What the work shows at the level of the full study, not this receptor alone: How much clinical and demographic metadata was included differed by source and by participant, and the metadata was provided uncurated.

At one collaborating source in Seattle, patients were enrolled during active infection and were followed longitudinally through the course of disease. Each collaborating institution followed its own protocols to collect whole blood in K2EDTA tubes. For TCRbeta analysis, collaborators shipped samples in one of three forms: frozen whole blood, isolated PBMCs, or DNA extracted from either of those sample types. Per the germline V gene, MNHNS is the CDR1 and SASEGT is the CDR2. V and J lose 3 bases and 4 bases, and a span of 15 bases separates them. Including the terminal cysteine and phenylalanine, the CDR3 comprises 15 residues. The entry retains the CDR3 DNA only, 45 bases that are in frame from base 1. TCRbeta CDR3 regions were amplified from genomic DNA by means of the immunoSEQ Assay, a bias-controlled multiplex PCR. The authors processed their data as follows. Within the assay, amplification of reference gene primers was used to estimate how many nucleated cells each sample contained. To quantify the absolute abundance of each unique TCRbeta CDR3 rearrangement, sequence reads were collapsed and filtered. For each sample, productive Simpson clonality was calculated as the square root of Simpson's diversity index across productive rearrangements. This is the immuneACCESS table as TCRdb keeps it, with only in-frame sequences that have V and J called. A part of the clones is gone; compared with another copy, unresolved V genes explain less than half, and the rest is unexplained. Clone size and V and J calls were adopted from that table, with D and trimming inferred from the DNA. This sample has 200,000 to 250,000 clones in its table, and about four fifths of those were observed once. In total, the top ten clones hold approximately 7.5% of the sample.

Worth noting for this clone: Its binding antigen is unknown. No qualities accompany the bases; no much larger clone lies one base away.

The sequencing input was peripheral blood. The V gene is TRBV6-1 and the J gene is TRBJ1-2; the D segment could be TRBD1, given 6 matching bases. The receptor's source is a woman of 80 years or more with COVID-19, enrolled during active disease. In nucleotide form, the sequence is TGTGCCAGCAGTGACCAAAAAGGGGGTTTCTATGGCTACACCTTC. Its translation is CASSDQKGGFYGYTF.